This note documents a single TCR beta chain sequence. The antigen remains undetermined. Only in-frame clones appear in the TCRdb table, and some are missing; sequencing was by immunoSEQ multiplex PCR. The table includes about 96,000 clones, roughly nine tenths detected once. This record comes from a study of graft-versus-host responses after intestinal transplantation. Study in general: Transplants given to recipients were multivisceral, liver-intestinal, or isolated intestinal. Anti-thymocyte globulin induction preceded roughly 3 years of tacrolimus and steroid maintenance in all recipients. Findings of the study overall: Clonal ratios of graft-versus-host to host-versus-graft in allografts were high for patients exhibiting graft-donor T cell macrochimerism.

The V gene's germline CDR1 is SGHRS and CDR2 YFSETQ. The trim removed 4 bases at V and 0 bases at J, leaving 8 bases unmatched. There are 17 residues in the CDR3. This chain uses TRBV5-1 with TRBJ2-1, with 9 bases aligning to TRBD2. Source: unstimulated CD4+ T cells sorted from spleen or lymph node cells, taken before intestinal transplant. The sequence came from a human donor who received an intestinal transplant. CDR3 coding DNA: TGCGCCAGCAGCCCCCCCCCGACTAGCGGCTCCTACAATGAGCAGTTCTTC. Translation gives CASSPPPTSGSYNEQFF.